One sample yielded the 8 T cell receptor beta chains listed below, sequenced in a study of shared T cell receptors in the human thymus. Clones were sequenced by immunoSEQ multiplex PCR, and TCRdb holds only the in-frame ones, with some missing. The sample includes more than 550,000 clones, around 85% seen only once; the top ten take 0.0095% to 0.011%. These same data were also listed under a study on human thymus T cells.

The sample taken for sequencing was thymocytes. These receptors came from a girl in the first two years of life with a congenital heart defect.

V and J are TRBV19 and TRBJ2-7; tentative D call: TRBD1 (5 bases). V was trimmed by 3 bases and J by 5 bases, leaving 8 bases between them. This CDR3 is 12 amino acids long. CDR1 and CDR2 (germline): LNHDA, SQIVND (reference sequence). CDR3 sequence reads: CASSISGNEQYF. CDR3 sequence (DNA): TGTGCCAGTAGTATTTCAGGGAACGAGCAGTACTTC.

The chain has TRBV7-2 and TRBJ2-3, with TRBD2 matching over 9 bases. The CDR3 loop spans 17 amino acids. The germline V gene has CDR1 SGHTA and CDR2 FQGNSA. The J segment lost 1 base and the V segment lost 4 bases, leaving 9 bases of the junction unmatched. The CDR3 DNA sequence: TGTGCCAGCAGCTCGCCAGGTGTAGCGGGGGGCACAGATACGCAGTATTTT. Translated: CASSSPGVAGGTDTQYF.

This clone was detected only a few times. CDR3 region: CASSLAGEHSGNTIYF. For the CDR3, the DNA is TGTGCCAGCAGCTTAGCAGGAGAGCACTCTGGAAACACCATATATTTT. The V gene is TRBV7-9, the J gene TRBJ1-3; D remains unclear. This CDR3 comprises 16 residues. Trimming pared 0 bases from V and 0 bases from J, leaving 9 bases between. Germline V gives CDR1 SEHNR, CDR2 FQNEAQ (reference sequence).

J is TRBJ1-1 and V is TRBV27; maybe TRBD1 (6 bases). Per the germline V gene, CDR1 is MNHEY and CDR2 is SMNVEV (reference sequence). This CDR3 spans 16 amino acids. V lost 4 bases to trimming and J lost 4 bases, with 19 bases between them. The CDR3 sequence: CASSSAGVTAGTEAFF. As DNA, the CDR3 is TGTGCCAGCAGTTCGGCAGGGGTGACGGCCGGCACTGAAGCTTTCTTT.

The genes are TRBV28 and TRBJ2-7, with D perhaps TRBD2 (5 bases). Germline V gene data show CDR1 as MDHEN and CDR2 as SYDVKM. V was pared by 3 bases and J by 4 bases, with 16 bases between. This CDR3 is built from 15 residues. The CDR3 DNA reads TGTGCCAGCAGTTTCCACCTAAGGGAGTTTTACGAGCAGTACTTC. Protein product: CASSFHLREFYEQYF. Complete variable domain (other parts from reference TRBV28 and TRBJ2-7): DVKVTQSSRYLVKRTGEKVFLECVQDMDHENMFWYRQDPGLGLRLIYFSYDVKMKEKGDIPEGYSVSREKKERFSLILESASTNQTSMYLCASSFHLREFYEQYFGPGTRLTVT.

The chain carries TRBV7-2 and TRBJ2-3; TRBD1 is a possible D gene (5 bases). Germline CDR1 is SGHTA and CDR2 is FQGNSA. Trimming stripped 5 bases from V and 5 bases from J, with 20 bases between. This CDR3 is built from 16 residues. CDR3 coding DNA: TGTGCCAGCAGCCTGCGACTCCCTAGGGGTGTAGATACGCAGTATTTT. It translates to CASSLRLPRGVDTQYF.

The chain has TRBV14 and TRBJ2-5, with 12 positions matching TRBD2. Trimming cost V 4 bases and J 4 bases; bases outside gene matches: 10. The CDR3 totals 17 residues. Germline lookup yields CDR1 SGHDN and CDR2 FVKESK. The CDR3 region has the DNA TGTGCCAGCAGCCTACTAGCGGGGGGTTCAGAGGTAGAGACCCAGTACTTC. This translates into CASSLLAGGSEVETQYF. Full variable domain (missing parts from reference TRBV14 and TRBJ2-5): EAGVTQFPSHSVIEKGQTVTLRCDPISGHDNLYWYRRVMGKEIKFLLHFVKESKQDESGMPNNRFLAERTGGTYSTLKVQPAELEDSGVYFCASSLLAGGSEVETQYFGPGTRLLVL.

The chain joins TRBV2 to TRBJ2-3; 14 bases are a match to TRBD2. This CDR3 is 19 amino acids long. The trim removed 2 bases at V and 3 bases at J, leaving 10 bases unmatched. The germline V gene encodes CDR1 SNHLY and CDR2 FYNNEI. The CDR3 region is CASSEFETSGGGGTDTQYF. The CDR3 DNA reads TGTGCCAGCAGTGAATTTGAGACTAGCGGGGGGGGAGGGACAGATACGCAGTATTTT. The full variable domain, with the rest looked up from reference TRBV2 and TRBJ2-3, is EPEVTQTPSHQVTQMGQEVILRCVPISNHLYFYWYRQILGQKVEFLVSFYNNEISEKSEIFDDQFSVERPDGSNFTLKIRSTKLEDSAMYFCASSEFETSGGGGTDTQYFGPGTRLTVL.